This TCR beta chain was profiled in a study of blood T cell repertoires in COVID-19. CDR1 and CDR2 (germline): PRHDT, FYEKMQ (reference sequence). V was cut by 5 bases and J by 9 bases, with 13 bases left in between. The CDR3 spans 12 residues. In the original analysis: Reference gene primers were amplified, and this amplification served to estimate nucleated cell counts. Only in-frame clones appear in the TCRdb table, and some are missing; sequencing was by immunoSEQ multiplex PCR. Clone size and the V and J calls come from that table; the DNA yielded D and trimming. The table includes a few hundred thousand clones, around 85% detected once. Everyone who took part was roughly 18 to 89 years old, and they came from about 25 US areas. Donors in Cohort 3 who had recovered were those with two negative PCRs, healthcare professional clearance, or resolution of their symptoms.

The V call is TRBV13, the J call TRBJ1-1, with D unresolved. The clonotype was recovered from a man aged 25 to 40 who had recovered from COVID-19. Sequencing used PBMCs or T cells enriched from blood (not recorded which). Here the CDR3 DNA reads TGTGCCAGCAGCACATTTCAACAGAAAGCTTTCTTT. Protein product: CASSTFQQKAFF.